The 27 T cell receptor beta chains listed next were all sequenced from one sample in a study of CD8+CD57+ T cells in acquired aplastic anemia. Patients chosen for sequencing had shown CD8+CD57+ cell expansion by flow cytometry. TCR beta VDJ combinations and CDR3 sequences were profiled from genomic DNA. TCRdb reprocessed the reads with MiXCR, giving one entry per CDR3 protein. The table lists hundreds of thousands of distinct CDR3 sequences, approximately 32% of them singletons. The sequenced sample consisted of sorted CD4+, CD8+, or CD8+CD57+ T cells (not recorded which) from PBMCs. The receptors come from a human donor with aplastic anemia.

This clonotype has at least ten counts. CDR3 sequence: CSTSGGQETQYF. The DNA for the CDR3 is TGCAGCACTAGCGGGGGACAAGAGACCCAGTACTTC. This chain links TRBV29-1 with TRBJ2-5, with 11 bases that match TRBD2. CDR1 and CDR2 (germline): SQVTM, ANQGSEA. The CDR3 contains 12 residues. Losses at the gene ends were 8 bases for V and 2 bases for J; bases not matched to a gene: 1.

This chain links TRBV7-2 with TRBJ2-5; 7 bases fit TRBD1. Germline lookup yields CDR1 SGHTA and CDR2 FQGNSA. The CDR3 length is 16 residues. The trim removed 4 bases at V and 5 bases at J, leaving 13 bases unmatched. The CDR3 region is CASSSTLNRGQETQYF. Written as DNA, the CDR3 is TGTGCCAGCAGCTCTACCCTTAACAGGGGACAGGAGACCCAGTACTTC. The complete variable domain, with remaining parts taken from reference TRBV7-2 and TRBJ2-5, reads GAGVSQSPSNKVTEKGKDVELRCDPISGHTALYWYRQSLGQGLEFLIYFQGNSAPDKSGLPSDRFSAERTGGSVSTLTIQRTQQEDSAVYLCASSSTLNRGQETQYFGPGTRLLVL.

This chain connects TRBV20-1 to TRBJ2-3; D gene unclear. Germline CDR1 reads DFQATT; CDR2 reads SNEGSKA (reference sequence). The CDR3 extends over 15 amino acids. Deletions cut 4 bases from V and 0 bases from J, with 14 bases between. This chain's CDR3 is CSATSAAESTDTQYF. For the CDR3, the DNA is TGCAGTGCTACCTCCGCGGCTGAAAGCACAGATACGCAGTATTTT.

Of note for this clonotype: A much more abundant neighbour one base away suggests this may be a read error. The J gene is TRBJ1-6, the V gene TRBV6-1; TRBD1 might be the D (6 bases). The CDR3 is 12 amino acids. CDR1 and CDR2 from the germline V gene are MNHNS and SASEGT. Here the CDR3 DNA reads TGTGCAACAAAGGCAGGGGTCTCACCCCTCCACTTT. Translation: CATKAGVSPLHF.

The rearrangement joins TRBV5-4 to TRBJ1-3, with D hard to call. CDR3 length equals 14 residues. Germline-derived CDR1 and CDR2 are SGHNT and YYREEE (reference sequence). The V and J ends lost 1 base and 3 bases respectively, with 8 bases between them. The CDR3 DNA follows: TGTGCCAGCAGCTTGCAACATGGTGGAAACACCATATATTTT. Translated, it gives CASSLQHGGNTIYF.

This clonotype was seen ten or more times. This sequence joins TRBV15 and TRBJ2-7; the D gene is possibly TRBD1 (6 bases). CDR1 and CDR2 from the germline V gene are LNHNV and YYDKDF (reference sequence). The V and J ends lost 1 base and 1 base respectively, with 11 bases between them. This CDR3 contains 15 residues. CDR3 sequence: CATSRGRTASYEQYF. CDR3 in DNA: TGTGCCACCAGCAGAGGCAGGACAGCTTCCTACGAGCAGTACTTC.

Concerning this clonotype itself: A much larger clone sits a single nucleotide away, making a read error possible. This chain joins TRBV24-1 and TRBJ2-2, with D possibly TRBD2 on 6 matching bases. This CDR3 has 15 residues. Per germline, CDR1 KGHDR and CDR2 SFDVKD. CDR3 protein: CATSSPAGNTGGLFF. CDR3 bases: TGTGCCACCTCAAGCCCGGCAGGGAACACCGGGGGGCTGTTTTTT.

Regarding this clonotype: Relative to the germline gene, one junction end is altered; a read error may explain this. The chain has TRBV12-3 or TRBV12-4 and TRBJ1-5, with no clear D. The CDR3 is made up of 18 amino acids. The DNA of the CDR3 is TGCGCCAGCAGTTTAACCTTAACGGCTGGTCGAAGCAATCAGCCCCGGCATTTT. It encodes CASSLTLTAGRSNQPRHF.

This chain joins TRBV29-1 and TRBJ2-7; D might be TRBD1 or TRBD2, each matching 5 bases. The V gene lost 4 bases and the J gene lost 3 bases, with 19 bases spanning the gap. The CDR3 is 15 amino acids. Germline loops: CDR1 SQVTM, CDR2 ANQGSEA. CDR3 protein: CSVVAPGPNHYEQYF. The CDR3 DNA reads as TGCAGCGTTGTTGCCCCGGGGCCCAACCACTACGAGCAGTACTTC.

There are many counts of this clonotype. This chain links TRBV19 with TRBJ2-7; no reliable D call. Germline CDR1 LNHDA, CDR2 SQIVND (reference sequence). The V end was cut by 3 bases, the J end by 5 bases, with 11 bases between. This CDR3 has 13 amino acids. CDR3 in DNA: TGTGCCAGTAGTATGCGGAATAAGGACGAGCAGTACTTC. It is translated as CASSMRNKDEQYF.

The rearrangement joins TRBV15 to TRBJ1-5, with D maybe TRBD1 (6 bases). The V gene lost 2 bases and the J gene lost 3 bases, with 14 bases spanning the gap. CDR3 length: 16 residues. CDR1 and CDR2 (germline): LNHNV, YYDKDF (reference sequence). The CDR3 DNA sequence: TGTGCCACCAGCAGATCGGGGGCGGAGGACAATCAGCCCCAGCATTTT. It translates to CATSRSGAEDNQPQHF.

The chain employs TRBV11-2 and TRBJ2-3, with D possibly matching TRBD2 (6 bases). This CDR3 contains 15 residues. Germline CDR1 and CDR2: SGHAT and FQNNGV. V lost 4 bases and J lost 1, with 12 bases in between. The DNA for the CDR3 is TGTGCCAGCAGCTGGGGAGGCAGGGGCACAGATACGCAGTATTTT. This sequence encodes CASSWGGRGTDTQYF.

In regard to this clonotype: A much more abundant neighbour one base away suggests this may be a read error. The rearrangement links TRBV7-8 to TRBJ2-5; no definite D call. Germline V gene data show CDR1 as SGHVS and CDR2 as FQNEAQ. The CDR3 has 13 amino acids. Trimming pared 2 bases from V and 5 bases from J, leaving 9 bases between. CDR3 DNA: TGTGCCAGCAGCTTAAGTAGCATGGAGACCCAGTACTTC. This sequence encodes CASSLSSMETQYF. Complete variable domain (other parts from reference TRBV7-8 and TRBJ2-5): GAGVSQSPRYKVAKRGQDVALRCDPISGHVSLFWYQQALGQGPEFLTYFQNEAQLDKSGLPSDRFFAERPEGSVSTLKIQRTQQEDSAVYLCASSLSSMETQYFGPGTRLLVL.

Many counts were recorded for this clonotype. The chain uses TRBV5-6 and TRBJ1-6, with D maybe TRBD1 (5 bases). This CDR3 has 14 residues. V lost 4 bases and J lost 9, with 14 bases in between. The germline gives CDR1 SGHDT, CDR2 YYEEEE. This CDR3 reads CASSRRDFGSPLHF. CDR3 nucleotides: TGTGCCAGCAGCCGACGGGACTTCGGTTCACCCCTCCACTTT.

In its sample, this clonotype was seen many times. The CDR3 nucleotides are TGTGCCAGCAGCTTAGGGGCAGGGTACACTGAAGCTTTCTTT. Amino acids: CASSLGAGYTEAFF. V gene TRBV7-9 combines with J gene TRBJ1-1, with D perhaps matching TRBD1 (5 bases). V lost 1 base, J lost 3 bases, and 9 bases lay in between. The germline V gene has CDR1 SEHNR and CDR2 FQNEAQ (reference sequence). This CDR3 has 14 amino acids.

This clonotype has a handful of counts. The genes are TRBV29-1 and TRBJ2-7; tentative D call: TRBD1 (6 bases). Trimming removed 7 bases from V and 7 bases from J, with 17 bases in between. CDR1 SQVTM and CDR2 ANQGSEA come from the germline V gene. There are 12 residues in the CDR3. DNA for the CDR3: TGCAGCGCTGGGACATCTTCGAGGGAGCAGTACTTC. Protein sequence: CSAGTSSREQYF.

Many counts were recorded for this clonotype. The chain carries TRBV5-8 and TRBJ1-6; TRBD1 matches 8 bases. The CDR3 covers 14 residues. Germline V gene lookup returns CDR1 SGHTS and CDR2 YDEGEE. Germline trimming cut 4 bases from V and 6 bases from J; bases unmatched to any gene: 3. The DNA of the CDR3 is TGTGCCAGCAGCCCGACAGGGGTTAATTCACCCCTCCACTTT. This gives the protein CASSPTGVNSPLHF.

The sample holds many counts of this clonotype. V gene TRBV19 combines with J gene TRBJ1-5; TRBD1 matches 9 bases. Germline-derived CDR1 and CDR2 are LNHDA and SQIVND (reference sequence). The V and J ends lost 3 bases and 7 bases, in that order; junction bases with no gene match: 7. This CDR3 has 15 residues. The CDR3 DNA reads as TGTGCCAGTAGTATCCCGGGACAGGGTAGGCAGCCCCAGCATTTT. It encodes CASSIPGQGRQPQHF.

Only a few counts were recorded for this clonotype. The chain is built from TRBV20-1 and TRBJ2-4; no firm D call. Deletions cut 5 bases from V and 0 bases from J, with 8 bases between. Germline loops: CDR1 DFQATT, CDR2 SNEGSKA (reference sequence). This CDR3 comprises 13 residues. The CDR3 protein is CSAFTLAKNIQYF. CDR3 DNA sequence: TGCAGTGCTTTTACCCTAGCCAAAAACATTCAGTACTTC.

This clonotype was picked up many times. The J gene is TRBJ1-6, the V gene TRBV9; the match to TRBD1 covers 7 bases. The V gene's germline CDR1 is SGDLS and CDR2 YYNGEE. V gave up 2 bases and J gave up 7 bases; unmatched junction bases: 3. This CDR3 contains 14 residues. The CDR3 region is CASSVRDSNSPLHF. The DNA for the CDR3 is TGTGCCAGCAGCGTCCGGGACAGCAATTCACCCCTCCACTTT. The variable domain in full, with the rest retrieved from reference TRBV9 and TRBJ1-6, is DSGVTQTPKHLITATGQRVTLRCSPRSGDLSVYWYQQSLDQGLQFLIQYYNGEERAKGNILERFSAQQFPDLHSELNLSSLELGDSALYFCASSVRDSNSPLHFGNGTRLTVT.

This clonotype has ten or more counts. The CDR3 coding sequence is TGCGCCAGCAGCTACAGCCCGCAGGGGGTCAGGTCACCCCTCCACTTT. The encoded protein is CASSYSPQGVRSPLHF. The V call is TRBV5-1, the J call TRBJ1-6; 7 nucleotides line up with TRBD1. The CDR3 consists of 16 residues. Germline V gene data show CDR1 as SGHRS and CDR2 as YFSETQ. The ends lost 3 bases at V and 10 bases at J; junction bases unmatched: 13.

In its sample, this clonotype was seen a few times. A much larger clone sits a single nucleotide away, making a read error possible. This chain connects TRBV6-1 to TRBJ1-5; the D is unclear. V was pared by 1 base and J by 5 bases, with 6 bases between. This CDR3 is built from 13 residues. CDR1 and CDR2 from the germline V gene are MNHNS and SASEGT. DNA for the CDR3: TGTGCCAGCAGTGAAGGCAGCCATCAGCCCCAGCATTTT. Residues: CASSEGSHQPQHF.

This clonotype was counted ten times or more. CDR3 DNA sequence: TGCAGTGGCGGACCAACCCAAGAGACCCAGTACTTC. It translates to CSGGPTQETQYF. V and J are TRBV20-1 and TRBJ2-5, with no clear D. Per the germline V gene, CDR1 is DFQATT and CDR2 is SNEGSKA (reference sequence). Trimming stripped 7 bases from V and 1 base from J, with 10 bases between. CDR3 length equals 12 residues.

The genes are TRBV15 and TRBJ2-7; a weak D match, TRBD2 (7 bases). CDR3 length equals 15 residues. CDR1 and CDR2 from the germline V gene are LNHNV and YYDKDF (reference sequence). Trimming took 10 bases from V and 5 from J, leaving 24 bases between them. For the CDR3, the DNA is TGTGCCAGCGCCGCTGGGGGGGCCGGTTTCCACGAGCAGTACTTC. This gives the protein CASAAGGAGFHEQYF.

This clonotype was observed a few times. CDR3 in DNA: TGCAGTGCTAGAGATTATACAACGTATGAGCAGTTCTTC. It yields the protein CSARDYTTYEQFF. The chain is built from TRBV20-1 and TRBJ2-1; D ambiguous. V was trimmed by 0 bases and J by 8 bases, leaving 11 bases between them. Germline values: CDR1 DFQATT, CDR2 SNEGSKA (reference sequence). This CDR3 contains 13 residues.

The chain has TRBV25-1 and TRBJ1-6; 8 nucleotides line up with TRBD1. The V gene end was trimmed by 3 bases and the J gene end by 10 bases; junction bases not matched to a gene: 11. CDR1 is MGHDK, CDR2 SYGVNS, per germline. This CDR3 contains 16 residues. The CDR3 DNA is TGTGCCAGCAGTGACCCTGCCCCGACAGGGGAGTCACCCCTCCACTTT. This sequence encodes CASSDPAPTGESPLHF.

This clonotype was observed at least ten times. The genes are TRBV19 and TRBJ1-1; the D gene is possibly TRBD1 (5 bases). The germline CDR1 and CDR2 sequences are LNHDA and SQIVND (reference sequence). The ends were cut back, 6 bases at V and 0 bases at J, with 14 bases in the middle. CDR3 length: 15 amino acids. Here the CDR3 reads CASSGGGRVNTEAFF. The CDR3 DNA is TGTGCCAGTAGCGGGGGAGGCAGGGTGAACACTGAAGCTTTCTTT.